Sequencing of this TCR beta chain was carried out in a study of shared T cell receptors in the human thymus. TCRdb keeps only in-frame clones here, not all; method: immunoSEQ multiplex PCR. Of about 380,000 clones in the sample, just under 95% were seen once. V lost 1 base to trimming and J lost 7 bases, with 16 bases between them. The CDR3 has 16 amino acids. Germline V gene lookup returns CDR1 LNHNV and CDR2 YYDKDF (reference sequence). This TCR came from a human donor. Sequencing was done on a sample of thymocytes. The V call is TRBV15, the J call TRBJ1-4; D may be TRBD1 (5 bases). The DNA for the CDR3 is TGTGCCACCAGCAGAGGGGTGGCGGGGGGGAGTGAAAAACTGTTTTTT. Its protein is CATSRGVAGGSEKLFF.